A single sample gave rise to the 21 T cell receptor beta chains below, sequenced in a study of T cells in Graves' hyperthyroidism and ophthalmopathy. Researchers took RNA transcripts and amplified the TCR beta CDR3 regions from them. First-round RT-PCR targeting the TCR CDR3 was performed with the HTBI primer set. TCRdb ran MiXCR on the multiplex PCR reads and lists one entry per CDR3 protein. The top ten clones hold around two fifths of a sample with approximately 400,000 distinct CDR3 sequences, roughly 18% of them seen once. Source material: blood. The receptors were sampled from a man between 18 and 35 years old with Graves' ophthalmopathy.

This chain links TRBV19 with TRBJ1-6; D not certain. The ends were cut back, 6 bases at V and 8 bases at J, with 17 bases in the middle. This CDR3 has 15 residues. The V gene's germline CDR1 is LNHDA and CDR2 SQIVND (reference sequence). CDR3 protein: CASSLGLPGHSPLHF. The DNA of the CDR3 is TGTGCCAGTAGCCTGGGCCTCCCCGGGCATTCACCCCTCCACTTT.

As for this clonotype: A read error may explain this, as a much larger clone is one base away. This rearrangement joins TRBV2 to TRBJ2-2, with 11 positions matching TRBD1. Germline V CDR1 and CDR2: SNHLY, FYNNEI. This CDR3 is built from 16 residues. This CDR3 is CVSSSPGQGDTGELFF. In DNA, the CDR3 is TGTGTCAGCAGTTCTCCGGGACAGGGGGACACCGGGGAGCTGTTTTTT.

A few counts support this clonotype. The chain is built from TRBV27 and TRBJ1-4; D is uncertain. V shed 3 bases and J shed 7 bases, with 12 bases lying between them. Germline values: CDR1 MNHEY, CDR2 SMNVEV (reference sequence). The length of the CDR3 is 14 residues. This chain's CDR3 is CASSFYGEREKLFF. As DNA, the CDR3 is TGTGCCAGCAGTTTTTATGGGGAACGTGAAAAACTGTTTTTT.

This clonotype appeared a few times. The J gene is TRBJ2-1, the V gene TRBV6-6; D is uncertain. V lost 2 bases and J 8 bases, leaving 16 bases between the germline ends. This CDR3 contains 15 residues. Germline values: CDR1 MNHNY, CDR2 SVGAGI (reference sequence). CDR3 sequence: CASSYVAGPGDEQFF. CDR3 bases: TGTGCCAGCAGTTACGTGGCAGGCCCGGGTGATGAGCAGTTCTTC.

This clonotype was counted only a few times. The V gene is TRBV6-5, the J gene TRBJ2-4, with 8 bases matching TRBD2. J gave up 7 bases and V 4 bases, and 15 bases lay outside the gene matches. Germline values: CDR1 MNHEY, CDR2 SVGAGI. The CDR3 is 17 residues long. CDR3 nucleotide sequence: TGTGCCAGCAGTTTCGGGGGACTAGTAGACGGCCAGAACATTCAGTACTTC. Protein sequence: CASSFGGLVDGQNIQYF.

This clonotype occurred once. This chain joins TRBV12-3 or TRBV12-4 and TRBJ1-5, with TRBD1 matching 10 bases. This CDR3 has 17 residues. Trimming at V came to 3 bases and at J to 2 bases, leaving 7 bases not matched to a gene. CDR3 nucleotide sequence: TGTGCCAGCAGTTTGGACAGGGGGAAAGGCGGCAATCAGCCCCAGCATTTT. Translated: CASSLDRGKGGNQPQHF.

The gene calls are TRBV28 and TRBJ2-1; tentatively, D is TRBD2 (6 bases). Deletions cut 7 bases from V and 7 bases from J, with 14 bases between. The CDR3 length is 13 residues. CDR1 and CDR2 from the germline V gene are MDHEN and SYDVKM. Here the CDR3 reads CASTLGGENEQFF. CDR3 DNA sequence: TGTGCCAGCACCCTGGGAGGAGAGAATGAGCAGTTCTTC.

Remarks on this clonotype: Mismatch with germline at one junction end may stem from a read error. The chain recombines TRBV24-1 with TRBJ1-2, with D unclear. CDR1 and CDR2 (germline): KGHDR, SFDVKD. This CDR3 region has 13 residues. The CDR3 reads CATSDGWGYGHTF. The CDR3 DNA is TGTGCCACCAGTGATGGGTGGGGTTATGGCCACACCTTC.

The chain has TRBV12-3 or TRBV12-4 and TRBJ2-1; D may correspond to TRBD1 or TRBD2 (5 bases each). The CDR3 spans 15 residues. V was pared by 6 bases and J by 7 bases, with 19 bases between. CDR3 DNA sequence: TGTGCCAGCAGCCCAGAGTCCGGGACGAAAAATGAGCAGTTCTTC. Translating it yields CASSPESGTKNEQFF.

This sequence joins TRBV12-3 or TRBV12-4 and TRBJ2-2; D not resolved. The CDR3 runs 12 residues. V shed 3 bases and J shed 6 bases, with 5 bases lying between them. CDR3 nucleotides: TGTGCCAGCAGTTTTTTTCCCGGGGAGCTGTTTTTT. It is translated as CASSFFPGELFF.

This clonotype was observed at least ten times. The rearrangement links TRBV7-2 to TRBJ2-3, with 7 bases matching TRBD2. V was clipped by 3 bases and J by 4 bases; unmatched bases: 7. Germline CDR1 reads SGHTA; CDR2 reads FQGNSA. CDR3 length: 15 amino acids. The DNA for the CDR3 is TGTGCCAGCAGCTTTGGCGGGGCGGGGGCAGATACGCAGTATTTT. It is translated as CASSFGGAGADTQYF. Drawing the rest from reference TRBV7-2 and TRBJ2-3, the complete variable domain is GAGVSQSPSNKVTEKGKDVELRCDPISGHTALYWYRQSLGQGLEFLIYFQGNSAPDKSGLPSDRFSAERTGGSVSTLTIQRTQQEDSAVYLCASSFGGAGADTQYFGPGTRLTVL.

This clonotype was seen more than once but under ten times. J is TRBJ2-3 and V is TRBV7-2; D ambiguous. Germline V CDR1 and CDR2: SGHTA, FQGNSA. The CDR3 runs 14 residues. With 5 bases removed from V and 2 bases from J, the gap between germline ends came to 11 bases. The DNA of the CDR3 is TGTGCCAGCAGCCCTAAGCAAGTCACAGATACGCAGTATTTT. Its translation is CASSPKQVTDTQYF.

The sample holds many counts of this clonotype. The J gene is TRBJ2-1, the V gene TRBV6-1, with 9 bases aligning to TRBD2. Per germline, CDR1 MNHNS and CDR2 SASEGT. The length of the CDR3 is 17 residues. V gave up 4 bases and J gave up 2 bases; unmatched junction bases: 9. The CDR3 DNA is TGTGCCAGCAGTGCACGTCTAGCGGGGAGGACCTACAATGAGCAGTTCTTC. This sequence encodes CASSARLAGRTYNEQFF.

The chain uses TRBV19 and TRBJ1-5; D unclear. The CDR3 sequence is 14 residues long. CDR1 and CDR2 (germline): LNHDA, SQIVND (reference sequence). The ends were cut back, 8 bases at V and 0 bases at J, with 11 bases in the middle. CDR3 nucleotides: TGTGCCAGTGGTGGCGGACCTAGCAATCAGCCCCAGCATTTT. Translation gives CASGGGPSNQPQHF.

This clonotype was counted many times. This rearrangement joins TRBV11-1 to TRBJ2-7; a possible D gene is TRBD2 (5 bases). The CDR3 totals 13 residues. Germline CDR1 is SGHAT and CDR2 is FQDESV (reference sequence). V was pared by 2 bases and J by 2 bases, with 7 bases between. The CDR3 coding sequence is TGTGCCAGCAGCTTATCTAGCACCTACGAGCAGTACTTC. As protein: CASSLSSTYEQYF. Full variable domain (outside the CDR3, taken from reference TRBV11-1 and TRBJ2-7): EAEVAQSPRYKITEKSQAVAFWCDPISGHATLYWYRQILGQGPELLVQFQDESVVDDSQLPKDRFSAERLKGVDSTLKIQPAELGDSAMYLCASSLSSTYEQYFGPGTRLTVT.

The V call is TRBV18, the J call TRBJ2-7, with TRBD1 matching over 8 bases. Losses at the gene ends were 3 bases for V and 2 bases for J; bases not matched to a gene: 3. There are 14 residues in the CDR3. CDR1 KGHSH and CDR2 LQKENI come from the germline V gene. CDR3 sequence reads: CASSPETGAYEQYF. The CDR3 region has the DNA TGTGCCAGCTCACCCGAGACAGGGGCCTACGAGCAGTACTTC.

The rearrangement uses TRBV18 and TRBJ2-1, with 9 bases that match TRBD1. The V gene's germline CDR1 is KGHSH and CDR2 LQKENI. The CDR3 is 16 amino acids. V shed 4 bases, J shed 0 bases, and the junction held 4 bases outside the gene matches. The chain's CDR3 is CASSRGTGSSYNEQFF. As DNA, the CDR3 is TGTGCCAGCTCACGAGGGACAGGGAGCTCCTACAATGAGCAGTTCTTC.

This clonotype has a count of ten or more. The chain employs TRBV28 and TRBJ2-7; D might be TRBD1 (6 bases). The CDR3 has 16 amino acids. Germline V gives CDR1 MDHEN, CDR2 SYDVKM. The ends were cut back, 2 bases at V and 4 bases at J, with 18 bases in the middle. Here the CDR3 DNA reads TGTGCCAGCAGTTTAGGTTCCGGGACATTTTCTTACGAGCAGTACTTC. The encoded protein is CASSLGSGTFSYEQYF.

The chain's CDR3 is CASVQGGGEKLFF. CDR3 DNA sequence: TGTGCCAGTGTACAGGGGGGAGGCGAAAAACTGTTTTTT. The chain is built from TRBV28 and TRBJ1-4, with 8 bases lining up with TRBD1. The length of the CDR3 is 13 residues. Germline V gene sequence: CDR1 MDHEN, CDR2 SYDVKM. V lost 9 bases and J lost 8; bases outside the gene matches: 8.

This clonotype came up a few times. The V call is TRBV19, the J call TRBJ1-1; possible D gene TRBD1, 5 bases. Germline CDR1 and CDR2: LNHDA and SQIVND (reference sequence). The CDR3 is 13 amino acids. Trimming took 8 bases from V and 6 from J, leaving 16 bases between them. This CDR3 reads CASGGLLRAEAFF. CDR3 bases: TGTGCCAGTGGAGGGCTCCTCAGGGCTGAAGCTTTCTTT.

This clonotype was seen a few times. The chain has TRBV5-1 and TRBJ1-4, with 9 bases matching TRBD1. CDR1 and CDR2 from the germline V gene are SGHRS and YFSETQ. CDR3 length equals 15 residues. V lost 4 bases and J lost 3; bases outside the gene matches: 4. The CDR3 region has the DNA TGCGCCAGCAGCGTTACAGGGGGCCCTAATGAAAAACTGTTTTTT. This sequence encodes CASSVTGGPNEKLFF. The full variable domain, its missing parts supplied by reference TRBV5-1 and TRBJ1-4, is KAGVTQTPRYLIKTRGQQVTLSCSPISGHRSVSWYQQTPGQGLQFLFEYFSETQRNKGNFPGRFSGRQFSNSRSEMNVSTLELGDSALYLCASSVTGGPNEKLFFGSGTQLSVL.